These 23 T cell receptor beta chains came from one sample sequenced in a study of OX40 agonist ivuxolimab in advanced cancers. Only in-frame clones appear in the TCRdb table, and some are missing; sequencing was by immunoSEQ multiplex PCR. The repertoire consists of about 23,000 clones, with 75% to 85% occurring once and the leading ten covering approximately 2%. Sequencing was performed on CD4+ or CD8+ T cells sorted from blood, taken in a trial of the OX40 agonist ivuxolimab. The receptors derive from an adult with an advanced solid tumor such as melanoma, head and neck, liver or kidney cancer.

This chain uses TRBV6-1 with TRBJ1-6, with D unresolved. Germline CDR1 and CDR2: MNHNS and SASEGT. This CDR3 comprises 13 residues. With 4 bases removed from V and 4 bases from J, the gap between germline ends came to 5 bases. The CDR3 DNA follows: TGTGCCAGCAGTGTAGGGTATAATTCACCCCTCCACTTT. This gives the protein CASSVGYNSPLHF.

The chain has TRBV7-2 and TRBJ2-1; the D gene is possibly TRBD2 (5 bases). The V end lost 5 bases, the J end lost 10 bases, and 21 bases lay between the germline ends. CDR1 is SGHTA, CDR2 FQGNSA, per germline. There are 15 residues in the CDR3. The CDR3 loop reads CASSPQAGSYREQFF. In DNA, the CDR3 is TGTGCCAGCAGCCCCCAGGCGGGCTCCTATCGGGAGCAGTTCTTC.

The rearrangement uses TRBV10-3 and TRBJ1-6, with D possibly TRBD1 on 6 matching bases. Deletions cut 6 bases from V and 3 bases from J, with 15 bases between. CDR3 length: 16 amino acids. Germline CDR1 ENHRY, CDR2 SYGVKD. This CDR3 reads CAIRGASPLYNSPLHF. CDR3 coding DNA: TGTGCCATCAGGGGGGCATCGCCCCTCTATAATTCACCCCTCCACTTT.

V is TRBV6-5 and J is TRBJ1-5; tentatively, D is TRBD1 (5 bases). V lost 5 bases and J 0 bases, leaving 8 bases between the germline ends. The germline V gene encodes CDR1 MNHEY and CDR2 SVGAGI. This CDR3 spans 14 amino acids. The CDR3 nucleotides are TGTGCCAGCAGTATACAGGCTAGCAATCAGCCCCAGCATTTT. Its translation: CASSIQASNQPQHF.

This CDR3 is CASSLGGSGRGEQYF. CDR3 coding DNA: TGTGCCAGCAGCTTAGGCGGTAGCGGGAGGGGTGAGCAGTACTTC. The rearrangement uses TRBV7-6 and TRBJ2-7; 11 positions agree with TRBD2. Germline CDR1 and CDR2: SGHVS and FNYEAQ. The ends lost 1 base at V and 7 bases at J; junction bases unmatched: 6. The CDR3 loop spans 15 amino acids.

V gene TRBV4-2 combines with J gene TRBJ2-3, with TRBD2 matching over 10 bases. CDR3 length: 15 amino acids. Germline-derived CDR1 and CDR2 are LGHNA and YNFKEQ. The J segment lost 1 base and the V segment lost 4 bases, leaving 2 bases of the junction unmatched. DNA of the CDR3: TGTGCCAGCAGCCCCGGGACTAGCGGCACAGATACGCAGTATTTT. Its translation is CASSPGTSGTDTQYF.

The genes are TRBV14 and TRBJ1-1; perhaps TRBD1 as D (5 bases). V was clipped by 4 bases and J by 4 bases, with 13 bases between them. CDR3 length equals 14 residues. Germline lookup yields CDR1 SGHDN and CDR2 FVKESK. This CDR3 is CASSPSRQTTEAFF. The CDR3 DNA reads as TGTGCCAGCAGCCCTTCGAGACAGACCACTGAAGCTTTCTTT.

CDR3 residues: CASSRPTGQGVYEQYF. The CDR3 nucleotides read TGTGCCAGCAGCAGACCTACAGGACAGGGGGTATACGAGCAGTACTTC. J is TRBJ2-7 and V is TRBV5-4, with 10 bases matching TRBD1. The CDR3 spans 16 residues. J lost 4 bases, V lost 4 bases, and 11 bases had no gene match. CDR1 and CDR2 from the germline V gene are SGHNT and YYREEE (reference sequence).

This sequence joins TRBV7-3 and TRBJ2-1, with D unclear. This CDR3 comprises 13 residues. Germline loops: CDR1 SGHTA, CDR2 FQGTGA. Trimming cost V 2 bases and J 4 bases, with 6 bases left between them. The CDR3 region has the DNA TGTGCCAGCAGCTTAGCCAGTTACAATGAGCAGTTCTTC. Protein product: CASSLASYNEQFF.

Comments on this clone: Its ends do not fully match the called genes, so a read error is possible. The chain couples TRBV6-6 to TRBJ2-2; 9 positions agree with TRBD1. From germline, CDR1 is MNHNY and CDR2 SVGAGI (reference sequence). The CDR3 is made up of 15 amino acids. The CDR3 protein is CATSRDRVTTGELFF. Here the CDR3 DNA reads TGTGCCACCAGTCGGGACAGGGTTACCACCGGGGAGCTGTTTTTT.

V is TRBV6-6 and J is TRBJ1-5, with 10 bases fitting TRBD1. Germline CDR1 MNHNY, CDR2 SVGAGI (reference sequence). J lost 7 bases, V lost 7 bases, and 7 bases had no gene match. The CDR3 has 14 amino acids. The DNA of the CDR3 is TGTGCCAGCATTTCGACAGGGGGCCGACAGCCCCAGCATTTT. Protein product: CASISTGGRQPQHF.

J is TRBJ1-2 and V is TRBV27; D might be TRBD1 (5 bases). The V and J ends lost 6 bases and 4 bases respectively, with 15 bases between them. CDR1 is MNHEY, CDR2 SMNVEV, per germline (reference sequence). The CDR3 extends over 14 amino acids. The CDR3 nucleotides are TGTGCCAGCAGACCCCCCGGGGGAACCTATGGCTACACCTTC. Its protein is CASRPPGGTYGYTF.

This clone has just one count. This rearrangement joins TRBV19 to TRBJ2-7; D may match TRBD1 or TRBD2 (5 bases each). V was trimmed by 5 bases and J by 3 bases, leaving 17 bases between them. From germline, CDR1 is LNHDA and CDR2 SQIVND (reference sequence). The CDR3 sequence is 15 residues long. The CDR3: CASSLLRDAGYEQYF. DNA for the CDR3: TGTGCCAGTAGTTTACTCCGGGACGCGGGCTACGAGCAGTACTTC.

This clone is termed large. The chain carries TRBV18 and TRBJ1-1; 10 nucleotides line up with TRBD1. CDR1 is KGHSH, CDR2 LQKENI, per germline. V lost 1 base to trimming and J lost 2 bases; unmatched junction nucleotides: 13. This CDR3 is built from 19 residues. CDR3 nucleotide sequence: TGTGCCAGCTCACCACGCCCGGGGACAGGGGAGTCAACTAACACTGAAGCTTTCTTT. Translated: CASSPRPGTGESTNTEAFF.

The chain is built from TRBV10-3 and TRBJ2-7, with TRBD2 matching 7 bases. Germline-derived CDR1 and CDR2 are ENHRY and SYGVKD. CDR3 size: 12 residues. The V and J ends lost 11 bases and 7 bases, in that order; junction bases with no gene match: 11. The CDR3 is CAVWREKGEQYF. The DNA for the CDR3 is TGTGCCGTCTGGCGGGAGAAGGGTGAGCAGTACTTC.

The chain combines TRBV18 with TRBJ2-7; TRBD1 matches at 8 bases. CDR3 length: 16 amino acids. V lost 3 bases and J lost 6; bases outside the gene matches: 13. CDR1 is KGHSH, CDR2 LQKENI, per germline. CDR3 sequence reads: CASSPATGTGGGEQYF. The DNA of the CDR3 is TGTGCCAGCTCACCTGCCACTGGCACAGGGGGTGGCGAGCAGTACTTC.

The genes are TRBV6-5 and TRBJ2-4; 9 nucleotides line up with TRBD1. The CDR3 runs 13 residues. Trimming removed 7 bases from V and 4 bases from J; junction bases left unmatched: 2. The germline V gene has CDR1 MNHEY and CDR2 SVGAGI. CDR3: CASNGTGKNIQYF. The CDR3 nucleotides are TGTGCCAGCAATGGGACAGGGAAAAACATTCAGTACTTC.

This chain connects TRBV18 to TRBJ1-2; unclear D gene. CDR1 is KGHSH and CDR2 is LQKENI in the germline V gene. Trimming removed 0 bases from V and 6 bases from J, with 14 bases in between. The CDR3 consists of 15 residues. The CDR3: CASSPPLAFADGYTF. In DNA, the CDR3 is TGTGCCAGCTCACCACCCCTGGCTTTTGCGGATGGCTACACCTTC.

The genes are TRBV4-1 and TRBJ1-5; weak D call: TRBD1 (6 bases). V was pared by 4 bases and J by 0 bases, with 10 bases between. Germline CDR1 and CDR2: MGHRA and YSYEKL. The CDR3 spans 15 residues. CDR3 in amino acids: CASSLTGLSNQPQHF. DNA of the CDR3: TGCGCCAGCAGCCTGACAGGACTTAGCAATCAGCCCCAGCATTTT.

The chain employs TRBV6-5 and TRBJ1-3; tentative D call: TRBD1 (5 bases). The CDR3 runs to 15 residues. The germline V gene has CDR1 MNHEY and CDR2 SVGAGI. Trimming removed 4 bases from V and 4 bases from J, with 14 bases in between. The CDR3 protein is CASSSSGALGNTIYF. CDR3 coding DNA: TGTGCCAGCAGTTCTTCCGGGGCTTTGGGAAACACCATATATTTT.

This chain connects TRBV28 to TRBJ1-2; 9 bases agree with TRBD1. CDR1 and CDR2 (germline): MDHEN, SYDVKM. Trimming cost V 4 bases and J 2 bases; bases outside gene matches: 5. The CDR3 length is 15 residues. In nucleotides, the CDR3 is TGTGCCAGCAGTTCCCGGGGACAGGGAAACTATGGCTACACCTTC. Translation gives CASSSRGQGNYGYTF.

This chain links TRBV14 with TRBJ1-2; no clear D. V shed 1 base and J shed 7 bases, with 13 bases lying between them. CDR3 size: 14 residues. Germline assignment: CDR1 SGHDN and CDR2 FVKESK. The CDR3 coding sequence is TGTGCCAGCAGCCAAGTACTTTTAGCAAGTGGCTACACCTTC. This gives the protein CASSQVLLASGYTF.

The rearrangement links TRBV30 to TRBJ1-5; possible D gene TRBD1, 5 bases. The CDR3 covers 13 residues. Per germline, CDR1 GTSNPN and CDR2 SVGIG (reference sequence). Trimming removed 1 base at V and 4 bases at J, with 8 bases between. CDR3 residues: CAWSGGFNQPQHF. The DNA for the CDR3 is TGTGCCTGGAGTGGGGGGTTTAATCAGCCCCAGCATTTT.